Below are 4 T cell receptor beta chains sequenced from a single sample in a study of T cells in Graves' hyperthyroidism and ophthalmopathy. RNA transcripts were the template for amplifying TCR beta CDR3 regions. During a first-round RT-PCR of the TCR CDR3, the HTBI primer set was used. TCRdb passed the multiplex PCR reads through MiXCR, listing each CDR3 protein once. This repertoire shows roughly 500,000 distinct CDR3 sequences, over 35% found once; its top ten account for about 45%. Sequencing was carried out using peripheral blood or thyroid tissue (not recorded which). These receptors originate from an adult woman with Graves' disease, either hyperthyroidism or ophthalmopathy (not recorded which).

The chain couples TRBV15 to TRBJ1-1, with unresolved D. The germline V gene encodes CDR1 LNHNV and CDR2 YYDKDF (reference sequence). Trimming took off 8 bases at V and 1 base at J, with 11 bases between the two ends. The CDR3 spans 13 residues. CDR3 bases: TGTGCCACCGGGAGGGTCAAGAACACTGAAGCTTTCTTT. This encodes CATGRVKNTEAFF.

The chain employs TRBV2 and TRBJ1-6; TRBD1 is a possible D gene (5 bases). CDR1 is SNHLY, CDR2 FYNNEI, per germline. Trimming took 1 base from V and 6 from J, leaving 13 bases between them. The CDR3 sequence is 16 residues long. CDR3 DNA sequence: TGTGCCAGCAGTGAAGTTCGAGGCAGGGCTAATTCACCCCTCCACTTT. Protein: CASSEVRGRANSPLHF. The full variable domain, with the rest looked up from reference TRBV2 and TRBJ1-6, is EPEVTQTPSHQVTQMGQEVILRCVPISNHLYFYWYRQILGQKVEFLVSFYNNEISEKSEIFDDQFSVERPDGSNFTLKIRSTKLEDSAMYFCASSEVRGRANSPLHFGNGTRLTVT.

On this clonotype itself: It is unclear where the CDR3 begins or ends on the DNA, so no DNA is shown, and the CDR3 is as TCRdb lists it. The chain employs TRBV7-6 and TRBJ2-5. Germline V lookup: CDR1 SGHVS, CDR2 FNYEAQ. The CDR3 is 17 amino acids in total, end residues counted. CDR3 sequence reads: CASSFYICSAPEETQYF.

The chain employs TRBV3-1 and TRBJ1-2; D not resolved. Per the germline V gene, CDR1 is LGHDT and CDR2 is YNNKEL (reference sequence). The CDR3 loop spans 13 amino acids. Trimming stripped 1 base from V and 4 bases from J, with 7 bases between. For the CDR3, the DNA is TGTGCCAGCAGCCAAGGACGTCTCTATGGCTACACCTTC. Translating gives CASSQGRLYGYTF.